The 18 T cell receptor beta chains reported below all come from one sample, sequenced in a study of cytomegalovirus exposure and HLA in healthy donors. Vbeta (60) and Jbeta (13) primers were used in the PCR. Here immunoSEQ multiplex PCR was the method, and the copy in TCRdb shows in-frame clones only, minus some. Of roughly 130,000 clones in the sample, around four fifths were seen once. Sequencing used PBMCs. These receptors originate from a boy aged 2-15 years in good health and CMV-seronegative.

This clone was detected only once. The chain is built from TRBV9 and TRBJ2-1, with 8 bases lining up with TRBD1. The CDR3 consists of 15 residues. In germline, CDR1 is SGDLS, CDR2 YYNGEE. The junction had 12 bases not matched to a gene; V was cut back by 4 bases and J by 9 bases. The CDR3 DNA follows: TGTGCCAGCAGCCAACTATCCACAGGGGGTGTTGAGCAGTTCTTC. Amino acid sequence: CASSQLSTGGVEQFF.

This rearrangement joins TRBV30 to TRBJ1-2; 7 bases align to TRBD1. Germline CDR1 reads GTSNPN; CDR2 reads SVGIG (reference sequence). The CDR3 is 14 residues long. The V segment lost 5 bases and the J segment 5 bases; nucleotides outside the gene matches: 11. CDR3 coding DNA: TGTGCCTGGGCCAGGGAAGGGGGCAAATATGGCTACACCTTC. Its protein is CAWAREGGKYGYTF.

The chain joins TRBV19 to TRBJ1-3; no firm D call. The length of the CDR3 is 12 residues. Trimming removed 2 bases at V and 9 bases at J, with 8 bases between. Germline CDR1 reads LNHDA; CDR2 reads SQIVND (reference sequence). This CDR3 is CASSILGSTIYF. For the CDR3, the DNA is TGTGCCAGTAGTATATTGGGGAGCACCATATATTTT.

The chain couples TRBV4-1 to TRBJ1-2, with a tentative D call TRBD1 (6 bases). CDR3 length: 15 amino acids. Germline V gives CDR1 MGHRA, CDR2 YSYEKL. V gave up 2 bases and J gave up 8 bases, with 18 bases separating them. The CDR3 protein is CASSQWSGALGGYTF. CDR3 sequence (DNA): TGCGCCAGCAGCCAATGGTCAGGGGCTTTGGGGGGCTACACCTTC.

The V gene is TRBV6-6, the J gene TRBJ1-1; TRBD1 might be the D (5 bases). V was cut by 2 bases and J by 3 bases, with 7 bases left in between. The length of the CDR3 is 13 residues. CDR1 and CDR2 from the germline V gene are MNHNY and SVGAGI (reference sequence). The CDR3, as DNA: TGTGCCAGCAGTTACCGGGGGTACACTGAAGCTTTCTTT. It is translated as CASSYRGYTEAFF.

The V gene is TRBV2, the J gene TRBJ2-3; TRBD2 is a possible D gene (5 bases). CDR1 and CDR2 from the germline V gene are SNHLY and FYNNEI. This CDR3 is 12 amino acids long. Trimming left V 4 bases short and J 3 bases short, with 5 bases between. Here the CDR3 reads CASSGRTDTQYF. The DNA of the CDR3 is TGTGCCAGCAGTGGGAGGACAGATACGCAGTATTTT.

CDR3 DNA: TGCAGCGTTGAAGGGGCCGTAGGACAGGGAATAATTGAGCAGTTCTTC. Translating it yields CSVEGAVGQGIIEQFF. The V call is TRBV29-1, the J call TRBJ2-1; 8 positions agree with TRBD1. The CDR3 is made up of 16 amino acids. Germline lookup yields CDR1 SQVTM and CDR2 ANQGSEA. J was trimmed by 9 bases and V by 1 base; bases with no gene match: 14.

This clone appeared a few times. The chain employs TRBV30 and TRBJ1-1, with TRBD1 matching over 8 bases. The CDR3 contains 13 residues. Germline V gene sequence: CDR1 GTSNPN, CDR2 SVGIG (reference sequence). After removal of 7 bases from V and 3 bases from J, the junction contained 7 bases not matched to a gene. Here the CDR3 DNA reads TGTGCCTTCCAGACAGGGGTCGACACTGAAGCTTTCTTT. It specifies CAFQTGVDTEAFF.

The chain carries TRBV7-9 and TRBJ2-1; 13 positions agree with TRBD2. CDR3 length: 14 amino acids. Germline CDR1 SEHNR, CDR2 FQNEAQ (reference sequence). The V gene end was trimmed by 11 bases and the J gene end by 4 bases; junction bases not matched to a gene: 5. CDR3 sequence reads: CAGGLAGPYNEQFF. The CDR3 DNA sequence: TGTGCCGGGGGACTAGCGGGACCTTACAATGAGCAGTTCTTC.

CDR3 sequence (DNA): TGTGCCAGTAGTATAACAGGGAAGGGTGGCACTGAAGCTTTCTTT. It codes for CASSITGKGGTEAFF. The chain uses TRBV19 and TRBJ1-1; tentatively, D is TRBD1 (6 bases). CDR3 length: 15 residues. The V gene lost 2 bases and the J gene lost 4 bases, with 14 bases spanning the gap. CDR1 is LNHDA, CDR2 SQIVND, per germline (reference sequence).

The rearrangement uses TRBV2 and TRBJ1-3; TRBD1 aligns across 11 bases. TRBJ2-2 explains the end of the DNA better; the J call may be wrong. The CDR3 contains 15 residues. CDR1 is SNHLY, CDR2 FYNNEI, per germline. CDR3 in amino acids: CASRDGQGATGELFF. DNA of the CDR3: TGTGCCAGCAGAGATGGACAGGGGGCCACCGGGGAGCTGTTTTTT.

The chain couples TRBV19 to TRBJ1-1; D is undetermined. V lost 6 bases and J 4 bases, leaving 18 bases between the germline ends. The CDR3 contains 15 residues. Germline V gene lookup returns CDR1 LNHDA and CDR2 SQIVND (reference sequence). The CDR3 is CASSLYHDSGTEAFF. CDR3 DNA sequence: TGTGCCAGTAGCCTATACCATGATAGTGGCACTGAAGCTTTCTTT.

V and J are TRBV2 and TRBJ1-2, with 9 positions matching TRBD1. V shed 4 bases, J shed 5 bases, and the junction held 5 bases outside the gene matches. The CDR3 is 14 residues long. Germline V gene lookup returns CDR1 SNHLY and CDR2 FYNNEI. The CDR3 bases are TGTGCCAGCAGTGGGGACAGGGCTCCGTATGGCTACACCTTC. This codes for CASSGDRAPYGYTF.

This sequence joins TRBV4-2 and TRBJ2-3, with TRBD2 matching 8 bases. This CDR3 has 17 amino acids. Germline assignment: CDR1 LGHNA and CDR2 YNFKEQ. After removal of 0 bases from V and 0 bases from J, the junction contained 5 bases not matched to a gene. DNA of the CDR3: TGTGCCAGCAGCCAAGATTCGGGGGGGGCTAGCACAGATACGCAGTATTTT. Its protein product is CASSQDSGGASTDTQYF.

J is TRBJ1-2 and V is TRBV5-1; D perhaps matches TRBD1 (5 bases). This CDR3 is built from 15 residues. Trimming removed 4 bases at V and 6 bases at J, with 19 bases between. CDR1 is SGHRS and CDR2 is YFSETQ in the germline V gene. CDR3 residues: CASSPLPGGTNGYTF. DNA for the CDR3: TGCGCCAGCAGCCCCCTTCCGGGGGGGACTAATGGCTACACCTTC.

This chain links TRBV5-4 with TRBJ1-4, with a weak D call TRBD1 (6 bases). This CDR3 is 20 amino acids long. Germline V gene lookup returns CDR1 SGHNT and CDR2 YYREEE (reference sequence). The V end was cut by 4 bases, the J end by 0 bases, with 25 bases between. The CDR3 sequence: CASSDWSEQGGSATNEKLFF. The CDR3 DNA reads TGTGCCAGCAGCGACTGGTCGGAACAGGGTGGTTCTGCAACTAATGAAAAACTGTTTTTT.

V gene TRBV2 combines with J gene TRBJ2-7; 9 positions agree with TRBD2. Trimming removed 2 bases from V and 1 base from J; junction bases left unmatched: 15. CDR3 length: 19 amino acids. Per germline, CDR1 SNHLY and CDR2 FYNNEI. DNA of the CDR3: TGTGCCAGCAGTGAAAGGAAAGCGGGAGGCCACACTGTGTCCTACGAGCAGTACGTC. This sequence encodes CASSERKAGGHTVSYEQYV.

This clone was seen a single time. The gene calls are TRBV4-1 and TRBJ2-1; 7 nucleotides align to TRBD2. Trimming took 0 bases from V and 2 from J; bases not matched to a gene: 7. This CDR3 is 17 amino acids long. Germline CDR1 and CDR2: MGHRA and YSYEKL. The CDR3 reads CASSQDQTRGAYNEQFF. As DNA, the CDR3 is TGCGCCAGCAGCCAAGATCAGACCCGGGGGGCCTACAATGAGCAGTTCTTC.